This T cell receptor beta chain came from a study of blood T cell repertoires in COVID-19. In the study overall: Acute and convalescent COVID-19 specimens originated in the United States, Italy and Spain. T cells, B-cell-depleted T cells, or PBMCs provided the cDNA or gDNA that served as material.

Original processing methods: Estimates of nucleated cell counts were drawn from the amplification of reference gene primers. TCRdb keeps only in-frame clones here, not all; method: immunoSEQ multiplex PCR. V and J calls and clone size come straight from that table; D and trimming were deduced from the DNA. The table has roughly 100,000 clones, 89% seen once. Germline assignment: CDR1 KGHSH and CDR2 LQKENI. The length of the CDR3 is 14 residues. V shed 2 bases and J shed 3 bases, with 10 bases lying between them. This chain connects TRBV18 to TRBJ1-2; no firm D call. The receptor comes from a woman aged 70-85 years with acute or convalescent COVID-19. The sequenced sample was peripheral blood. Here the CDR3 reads CASSPAGLDYGYTF. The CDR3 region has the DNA TGTGCCAGCTCACCAGCGGGGTTGGACTATGGCTACACCTTC.